Here is one TCR beta chain with its context. Its target is unknown. Sequencing of TCR beta was undertaken in CD8+ and CD4+ T cells derived from blood. Purification of the CD8+ and CD4+ T cells relied on negative isolation, and TEMRA cells underwent FACS enrichment. This sample was included in a study of CD8 T cells in Susac syndrome. Germline values: CDR1 SQVTM, CDR2 ANQGSEA. Trimming cost V 2 bases and J 1 base, with 11 bases left between them. The CDR3 has 14 amino acids. Findings and limits, study-wide: Individuals included in the TCR sequencing and HLA analysis were acknowledged by the study to be relatively few in number.

RNA was extracted with the RNeasy kit, and a quantity of about 0.45 to 1 ug was reverse transcribed using random hexamers. The authors amplified TCR beta CDR3 across 54 Vbeta and 13 Jbeta using immunoSEQ multiplex PCR. TCRdb ran MiXCR on the immunoSEQ multiplex PCR reads and lists one entry per CDR3 protein. The sample has over 350,000 distinct CDR3 sequences, approximately 85% seen once. The sequencing sample was made of CD8+ T cells from PBMCs. The chain employs TRBV29-1 and TRBJ1-1, with D unresolved. This sequence originates from a human donor with multiple sclerosis. DNA for the CDR3: TGCAGCGTTGAACTCGAGGGATGGAACACTGAAGCTTTCTTT. The encoded protein is CSVELEGWNTEAFF.